The source of this T cell receptor (beta chain) is a study of blood T cells in healthy people across ages. Combining a sample-barcoded 5' primer with a J-beta primer mix, a second PCR ran for 7 to 11 cycles. A single record per CDR3 protein comes from TCRdb applying MiXCR to the 5' RACE reads. Among roughly 1.9 million distinct CDR3 sequences, approximately 40% were seen once, and the ten largest hold 20% to 25%. Per-sample yields of isolated PBMCs were at least 6 million. Every sample gave at least 5.5 micrograms of total RNA when it was extracted. V was pared by 2 bases and J by 8 bases, with 7 bases between. Germline lookup yields CDR1 MDHEN and CDR2 SYDVKM. The CDR3 contains 12 residues.

Material for sequencing was blood. This chain joins TRBV28 and TRBJ2-4; D gene unclear. The sequence was obtained from a human donor in good health. CDR3 in amino acids: CASSLTTDIQYF. CDR3 DNA: TGTGCCAGCAGTTTAACCACGGACATTCAGTACTTC. Complete variable domain (other parts from reference TRBV28 and TRBJ2-4): DVKVTQSSRYLVKRTGEKVFLECVQDMDHENMFWYRQDPGLGLRLIYFSYDVKMKEKGDIPEGYSVSREKKERFSLILESASTNQTSMYLCASSLTTDIQYFGAGTRLSVL.